Listed here are 16 T cell receptor beta chains from one sample, sequenced in a study of cytomegalovirus exposure and HLA in healthy donors. This PCR relied on a set of 60 Vbeta primers and 13 Jbeta primers. Profiling relied on immunoSEQ multiplex PCR, and the TCRdb table lists in-frame clones only, not all of them. The sample has 150,000 to 200,000 clones, roughly 76% seen once. Sequencing was done on a sample of PBMCs. The receptor source for this set is a woman aged 18-29 years in good health and CMV-seropositive.

The rearrangement joins TRBV7-9 to TRBJ2-5; 9 bases align to TRBD1. This CDR3 is built from 15 residues. CDR1 and CDR2 (germline): SEHNR, FQNEAQ (reference sequence). The V gene end was trimmed by 6 bases and the J gene end by 2 bases; junction bases not matched to a gene: 7. The CDR3 is CASRLGTGIQETQYF. The CDR3 DNA sequence: TGTGCCAGCAGGCTAGGGACAGGGATACAAGAGACCCAGTACTTC.

This chain links TRBV2 with TRBJ1-6; 7 bases match TRBD1. CDR3 length: 15 amino acids. The trim removed 9 bases at V and 5 bases at J, leaving 10 bases unmatched. Germline V gene lookup returns CDR1 SNHLY and CDR2 FYNNEI. CDR3 sequence (DNA): TGTGCCAGGACCACCGGGACAGTTGATAATTCACCCCTCCACTTT. Protein sequence: CARTTGTVDNSPLHF.

This clone was found a few times. V and J are TRBV29-1 and TRBJ2-5; no definite D call. Trimming shortened V by 7 bases and J by 2 bases, and 11 bases separated the two germline ends. This CDR3 comprises 12 residues. Germline V gene lookup returns CDR1 SQVTM and CDR2 ANQGSEA. CDR3 residues: CSAHGLQETQYF. The CDR3 bases are TGCAGCGCCCACGGTCTACAAGAGACCCAGTACTTC. Full variable domain (rest looked up from reference TRBV29-1 and TRBJ2-5): SAVISQKPSRDICQRGTSLTIQCQVDSQVTMMFWYRQQPGQSLTLIATANQGSEATYESGFVIDKFPISRPNLTFSTLTVSNMSPEDSSIYLCSAHGLQETQYFGPGTRLLVL.

In its sample, this clone was seen a few times. The chain couples TRBV19 to TRBJ2-1, with unresolved D. V was cut by 3 bases and J by 4 bases, with 10 bases left in between. The CDR3 has 14 residues. Per germline, CDR1 LNHDA and CDR2 SQIVND (reference sequence). CDR3: CASSIGLGYNEQFF. The DNA for the CDR3 is TGTGCCAGTAGTATCGGTCTAGGATACAATGAGCAGTTCTTC. The entire variable domain, with the rest obtained from reference TRBV19 and TRBJ2-1, is as follows: DGGITQSPKYLFRKEGQNVTLSCEQNLNHDAMYWYRQDPGQGLRLIYYSQIVNDFQKGDIAEGYSVSREKKESFPLTVTSAQKNPTAFYLCASSIGLGYNEQFFGPGTRLTVL.

The V gene is TRBV7-2, the J gene TRBJ2-1; possible D gene TRBD2, 5 bases. V was shortened by 1 base and J by 10 bases, with 11 bases between the two germline ends. CDR1 is SGHTA, CDR2 FQGNSA, per germline. CDR3 length: 13 residues. The CDR3 DNA reads TGTGCCAGCAGCTTAGATACCGGGGTCGAGCAGTTCTTC. As protein: CASSLDTGVEQFF.

The chain joins TRBV4-2 to TRBJ2-5; 9 bases align to TRBD2. The J segment lost 2 bases and the V segment lost 4 bases, leaving 8 bases of the junction unmatched. CDR1 is LGHNA, CDR2 YNFKEQ, per germline. This CDR3 has 16 residues. CDR3 coding DNA: TGTGCCAGCAGCCGAAGATCTCTAGCGGGGCAAGAGACCCAGTACTTC. This gives the protein CASSRRSLAGQETQYF.

The chain employs TRBV10-2 and TRBJ2-3; 8 bases are shared with TRBD2. Germline V gene sequence: CDR1 WSHSY, CDR2 SAAADI. The CDR3 runs 15 residues. After removal of 7 bases from V and 2 bases from J, the junction contained 8 bases not matched to a gene. This CDR3 reads CASTASGGPTDTQYF. DNA for the CDR3: TGCGCCAGCACTGCCAGCGGGGGACCCACAGATACGCAGTATTTT.

This clone occurred a few times. The chain carries TRBV9 and TRBJ2-1, with 14 bases lining up with TRBD2. The length of the CDR3 is 17 residues. The trim removed 2 bases at V and 4 bases at J, leaving 5 bases unmatched. Germline CDR1 SGDLS, CDR2 YYNGEE. CDR3 bases: TGTGCCAGCAGCGTGGCGACTAGCGGGGGGGTGTACAATGAGCAGTTCTTC. Its translation: CASSVATSGGVYNEQFF.

The chain joins TRBV11-2 to TRBJ2-5; 11 bases line up with TRBD1. The CDR3 has 15 amino acids. Germline V gene sequence: CDR1 SGHAT, CDR2 FQNNGV. V dropped 5 bases and J dropped 5; count of bases not matched to a gene: 7. The CDR3 nucleotides read TGTGCCAGCAGCCGAGAGGACAGGGGGCTGGAGACCCAGTACTTC. This sequence encodes CASSREDRGLETQYF.

This chain connects TRBV27 to TRBJ1-3; D may be TRBD1 (6 bases). Between the trimmed V and J ends, which lost 6 bases and 0 bases, there was a span of 9 bases. CDR1 and CDR2 from the germline V gene are MNHEY and SMNVEV (reference sequence). The CDR3 consists of 14 residues. The CDR3 coding sequence is TGTGCCAGCAGACAGGGACCCTCTGGAAACACCATATATTTT. It is translated as CASRQGPSGNTIYF.

The CDR3 is CASSQVLRPMNTEAFF. The CDR3 DNA sequence: TGCGCCAGCAGCCAAGTTCTCAGGCCTATGAACACTGAAGCTTTCTTT. V gene TRBV4-1 combines with J gene TRBJ1-1; no clear D gene. Between the trimmed V and J ends, which lost 1 base and 0 bases, there was a span of 12 bases. The CDR3 consists of 16 residues. CDR1 is MGHRA and CDR2 is YSYEKL in the germline V gene.

The chain couples TRBV14 to TRBJ2-6; 11 nucleotides align to TRBD2. V lost 3 bases and J lost 1; bases outside the gene matches: 8. Germline values: CDR1 SGHDN, CDR2 FVKESK. The CDR3 spans 19 residues. The CDR3 is CASSQKGLAESSGANVLTF. CDR3 coding DNA: TGTGCCAGCAGCCAGAAGGGACTAGCGGAAAGTTCTGGGGCCAACGTCCTGACTTTC.

This clone came up a few times. J is TRBJ2-2 and V is TRBV5-4; TRBD1 matches 11 bases. This CDR3 is 15 amino acids long. With 4 bases clipped from V and 4 bases from J, the junction kept 3 bases outside the gene matches. The germline gives CDR1 SGHNT, CDR2 YYREEE (reference sequence). The CDR3 DNA reads as TGTGCCAGCAGCCTCGGGACAGGGGGCACCGGGGAGCTGTTTTTT. Encoded protein: CASSLGTGGTGELFF. The entire variable domain, with the rest obtained from reference TRBV5-4 and TRBJ2-2, is as follows: ETGVTQSPTHLIKTRGQQVTLRCSSQSGHNTVSWYQQALGQGPQFIFQYYREEENGRGNFPPRFSGLQFPNYSSELNVNALELDDSALYLCASSLGTGGTGELFFGEGSRLTVL.

The chain joins TRBV6-5 to TRBJ2-5; D might be TRBD1 (5 bases). The CDR3 runs to 15 residues. Germline lookup yields CDR1 MNHEY and CDR2 SVGAGI. Trimming removed 5 bases at V and 5 bases at J, with 18 bases between. Here the CDR3 reads CASSAARNRQETQYF. CDR3 nucleotides: TGTGCCAGCAGTGCCGCCCGAAACCGACAGGAGACCCAGTACTTC.

The chain has TRBV5-1 and TRBJ2-1; 9 nucleotides line up with TRBD2. CDR3 length equals 17 residues. The germline V gene encodes CDR1 SGHRS and CDR2 YFSETQ. V shed 0 bases and J 0 bases; nucleotides not matched to a gene: 4. The CDR3 DNA sequence: TGCGCCAGCAGCTTGGACCTAGCGGGGCGCTCCTACAATGAGCAGTTCTTC. This encodes CASSLDLAGRSYNEQFF. The variable domain in full, with the rest retrieved from reference TRBV5-1 and TRBJ2-1, is KAGVTQTPRYLIKTRGQQVTLSCSPISGHRSVSWYQQTPGQGLQFLFEYFSETQRNKGNFPGRFSGRQFSNSRSEMNVSTLELGDSALYLCASSLDLAGRSYNEQFFGPGTRLTVL.

The chain uses TRBV4-1 and TRBJ2-3, with TRBD2 matching 9 bases. V lost 3 bases and J lost 3; bases outside the gene matches: 10. The germline gives CDR1 MGHRA, CDR2 YSYEKL. The CDR3 is 17 residues long. This CDR3 is CASSHPSGGGATDTQYF. CDR3 in DNA: TGCGCCAGCAGCCACCCGTCGGGCGGGGGGGCAACAGATACGCAGTATTTT.